These 4 T cell receptor beta chains originate from one sample sequenced in a study of post-analysis software for immune sequencing data. Their cognate antigens are unknown. Study-wide points: The five TRBV segments detected at higher frequency in patients than in controls included TRBV5-6, TRBV5-1 and TRBV20-1.

cDNA libraries of TCR beta carried unique molecular identifiers. TCRdb reprocessed the PCR reads via MiXCR and lists one record per CDR3 protein. The sample includes more than 350,000 distinct CDR3 sequences, approximately 37% of them seen just once. Input material: blood. These TCRs come from a girl aged 2 to 10 with multiple sclerosis.

Only a few counts were recorded for this clonotype. V usage is TRBV29-1 and J usage is TRBJ2-1; D possibly corresponds to TRBD2 (5 bases). The CDR3 spans 17 residues. V gave up 1 base and J gave up 5 bases, with 21 bases separating them. The germline V gene encodes CDR1 SQVTM and CDR2 ANQGSEA. The CDR3 loop is CSVEAERVRLRDNEQFF. The CDR3 coding sequence is TGCAGCGTTGAAGCGGAGAGGGTGCGGCTTCGGGACAATGAGCAGTTCTTC.

This clonotype was seen only a few times. This chain connects TRBV2 to TRBJ1-1; D gene uncertain. The CDR3 sequence is 14 residues long. V was clipped by 6 bases and J by 1 base, with 12 bases between them. The V gene's germline CDR1 is SNHLY and CDR2 FYNNEI. CDR3 loop: CASSERGRNTEAFF. The CDR3 region has the DNA TGTGCCAGCAGCGAAAGAGGACGGAACACTGAAGCTTTCTTT.

There are many counts of this clonotype. The rearrangement links TRBV2 to TRBJ2-1; 14 bases agree with TRBD2. The length of the CDR3 is 15 residues. The germline CDR1 and CDR2 sequences are SNHLY and FYNNEI. V shed 7 bases, J shed 7 bases, and the junction held 6 bases outside the gene matches. This CDR3 is CASTGTSGSSNEQFF. In nucleotides, the CDR3 is TGTGCCAGCACCGGGACTAGCGGGAGCTCTAATGAGCAGTTCTTC.

This clonotype was found a few times. This chain connects TRBV5-1 to TRBJ2-7; D is unclear. V dropped 3 bases and J dropped 4 bases, with 8 bases sitting between them. The CDR3 runs to 12 residues. Germline V gene sequence: CDR1 SGHRS, CDR2 YFSETQ. CDR3 region: CASSSVSYEQYF. The CDR3 bases are TGCGCCAGCAGCTCAGTCTCGTACGAGCAGTACTTC.